The 16 T cell receptor beta chains reported below all come from one sample, sequenced in a study of cytomegalovirus exposure and HLA in healthy donors. With 60 Vbeta and 13 Jbeta primers, the PCR was carried out. Sequencing used immunoSEQ multiplex PCR; TCRdb keeps in-frame clones, though not all of them. Of about 120,000 clones listed, about 69% are singletons. Sequenced sample: PBMCs. The source of these receptors is a woman between 18 and 30 years old in good health and CMV-seronegative.

The gene calls are TRBV2 and TRBJ1-5, with a possible D match to TRBD1 (5 bases). V lost 5 bases, J lost 0 bases, and 11 bases lay in between. This CDR3 has 15 amino acids. Germline CDR1 is SNHLY and CDR2 is FYNNEI. This CDR3 is CASSRGQISNQPQHF. The CDR3 DNA is TGTGCCAGCAGTAGGGGCCAGATTAGCAATCAGCCCCAGCATTTT.

The chain couples TRBV25-1 to TRBJ1-2; 8 bases agree with TRBD1. Germline V gene data show CDR1 as MGHDK and CDR2 as SYGVNS. The CDR3 totals 16 residues. The ends lost 1 base at V and 3 bases at J; junction bases unmatched: 7. CDR3 residues: CASSESGRGLDYGYTF. For the CDR3, the DNA is TGTGCCAGCAGTGAATCCGGCAGGGGGCTTGACTATGGCTACACCTTC.

V gene TRBV30 combines with J gene TRBJ2-3; 7 bases line up with TRBD1. The CDR3 totals 14 residues. Germline V CDR1 and CDR2: GTSNPN, SVGIG (reference sequence). Trimming cost V 0 bases and J 3 bases; bases outside gene matches: 3. The CDR3 sequence: CAWSVKGATDTQYF. CDR3 DNA: TGTGCCTGGAGTGTAAAGGGGGCAACAGATACGCAGTATTTT.

The rearrangement joins TRBV5-5 to TRBJ2-7; D might be TRBD2 (5 bases). The CDR3 is made up of 15 amino acids. The V gene's germline CDR1 is SGHKS and CDR2 YYEKEE (reference sequence). Trimming removed 4 bases at V and 2 bases at J, with 16 bases between. The CDR3 DNA reads as TGTGCCAGCAGCCCCGTCCGAGCGGTCCCCTACGAGCAGTACTTC. Protein sequence: CASSPVRAVPYEQYF.

The chain couples TRBV30 to TRBJ1-3, with TRBD1 matching 8 bases. Trimming took 8 bases from V and 9 from J; bases not matched to a gene: 12. CDR3 length: 13 residues. CDR1 GTSNPN and CDR2 SVGIG come from the germline V gene (reference sequence). CDR3 bases: TGTGCCGCTAAGGACAGGGATTTCGGCACCATATATTTT. Translation gives CAAKDRDFGTIYF.

This clone came up a few times. CDR3 in amino acids: CASSVGRVSQPQHF. Here the CDR3 DNA reads TGTGCCAGCAGTGTAGGCAGGGTGAGTCAGCCCCAGCATTTT. The chain is built from TRBV2 and TRBJ1-5; tentatively, D is TRBD1 (5 bases). This CDR3 has 14 residues. Trimming took 4 bases from V and 6 from J, leaving 13 bases between them. Per germline, CDR1 SNHLY and CDR2 FYNNEI.

This chain links TRBV15 with TRBJ1-2, with TRBD1 matching over 7 bases. V lost 1 base and J lost 6; bases outside the gene matches: 8. Germline V gene lookup returns CDR1 LNHNV and CDR2 YYDKDF (reference sequence). This CDR3 spans 15 amino acids. The CDR3 here is CATSRGRGGGNGYTF. CDR3 sequence (DNA): TGTGCCACCAGCAGAGGGAGAGGGGGCGGGAATGGCTACACCTTC.

The rearrangement uses TRBV5-1 and TRBJ2-3, with 13 positions matching TRBD2. Germline trimming cut 4 bases from V and 2 bases from J; bases unmatched to any gene: 4. Germline CDR1 is SGHRS and CDR2 is YFSETQ. The CDR3 sequence is 16 residues long. CDR3 sequence (DNA): TGCGCCAGCAGCCCGGGACTAGCGGGGCTCACAGATACGCAGTATTTT. This codes for CASSPGLAGLTDTQYF.

The chain links TRBV7-8 to TRBJ1-5, with TRBD1 identical over 8 bases. Germline loops: CDR1 SGHVS, CDR2 FQNEAQ. The CDR3 has 15 residues. The J segment lost 4 bases and the V segment lost 1 base, leaving 3 bases of the junction unmatched. DNA for the CDR3: TGTGCCAGCAGCTTAGACAGGGGGGCAAATCAGCCCCAGCATTTT. Its translation: CASSLDRGANQPQHF.

The chain carries TRBV5-4 and TRBJ2-3, with 13 positions matching TRBD2. CDR1 is SGHNT, CDR2 YYREEE, per germline (reference sequence). The CDR3 loop spans 16 amino acids. V lost 3 bases, J lost 6 bases, and 7 bases stayed unmatched. The CDR3 sequence is CASSSWTSGGGDTQYF. CDR3 DNA sequence: TGTGCCAGCAGCTCCTGGACTAGCGGGGGCGGGGATACGCAGTATTTT.

This chain connects TRBV6-1 to TRBJ2-7; weak D call: TRBD1 (5 bases). CDR1 and CDR2 (germline): MNHNS, SASEGT. The CDR3 is 13 amino acids. Between the trimmed V and J ends, which lost 4 bases and 0 bases, there was a span of 7 bases. The CDR3 DNA follows: TGTGCCAGCAGTGGGGGCAGCTCCTACGAGCAGTACTTC. It codes for CASSGGSSYEQYF.

The chain carries TRBV10-2 and TRBJ2-1; 11 bases line up with TRBD2. This CDR3 comprises 18 residues. Germline CDR1 WSHSY, CDR2 SAAADI. V lost 0 bases, J lost 4 bases, and 8 bases stayed unmatched. The CDR3 DNA sequence: TGCGCCAGCAGTGAGTCGATTTCTAGCGGGGGGCGATACAATGAGCAGTTCTTC. Its translation is CASSESISSGGRYNEQFF.

The genes are TRBV9 and TRBJ1-4, with 10 bases fitting TRBD1. The CDR3 extends over 17 amino acids. The V gene's germline CDR1 is SGDLS and CDR2 YYNGEE. V lost 5 bases to trimming and J lost 3 bases; unmatched junction nucleotides: 10. The CDR3 reads CASSLTGGSSPNEKLFF. CDR3 DNA: TGTGCCAGCAGTCTGACAGGGGGCAGTAGCCCTAATGAAAAACTGTTTTTT.

The chain combines TRBV5-1 with TRBJ2-3; D possibly corresponds to TRBD1 (5 bases). The germline gives CDR1 SGHRS, CDR2 YFSETQ. Trimming removed 0 bases at V and 0 bases at J, with 17 bases between. The CDR3 sequence is 18 residues long. Written as DNA, the CDR3 is TGCGCCAGCAGCTTGGGGTACAGGCCCCTAAGTAGCACAGATACGCAGTATTTT. Translation gives CASSLGYRPLSSTDTQYF.

CDR3 sequence reads: CASRDTFYEQYF. CDR3 coding DNA: TGTGCCAGTAGGGACACTTTCTACGAGCAGTACTTC. The V call is TRBV19, the J call TRBJ2-7; possible D gene TRBD1, 5 bases. This CDR3 has 12 amino acids. Per germline, CDR1 LNHDA and CDR2 SQIVND (reference sequence). Deletions cut 6 bases from V and 3 bases from J, with 9 bases between. Filled out from reference TRBV19 and TRBJ2-7, the complete variable domain reads DGGITQSPKYLFRKEGQNVTLSCEQNLNHDAMYWYRQDPGQGLRLIYYSQIVNDFQKGDIAEGYSVSREKKESFPLTVTSAQKNPTAFYLCASRDTFYEQYFGPGTRLTVT.

J is TRBJ1-2 and V is TRBV5-1; D remains unclear. The CDR3 loop spans 13 amino acids. Between the trimmed V and J ends, which lost 4 bases and 2 bases, there was a span of 9 bases. CDR1 and CDR2 from the germline V gene are SGHRS and YFSETQ. The chain's CDR3 is CASSPGRNYGYTF. The CDR3 bases are TGCGCCAGCAGCCCAGGTAGAAACTATGGCTACACCTTC.